The T cell receptor beta chain under discussion was sequenced for a study of STAT5B mutations in CD4+ large granular lymphocyte leukemia. Notes on the study in general: Patient CD4-sorted repertoires stayed more clonal than healthy ones after leukemic-clone removal. No patients shared main leukemic clonotypes, though about 26% appeared at low frequency elsewhere. Higher CD4+ than CD8+ T-LGLL clonality might reflect small sample size. 8/27 top patient clones versus 2/35 control clones were TRBV06-family.

Remarks on this clone: The target antigen is unknown.

The data were produced by immunoSEQ multiplex PCR, yet TCRdb's version contains in-frame clones alone and is incomplete. The sample shows about 32,000 clones, around four fifths of them seen only once. This CDR3 is built from 16 residues. CDR1 and CDR2 from the germline V gene are SEHNR and FQNEAQ (reference sequence). The V and J ends lost 4 bases and 2 bases respectively, with 18 bases between them. Sequencing was done on a sample of CD4+ T cells from blood buffy coats. The receptor comes from a human donor in good health. The gene calls are TRBV7-9 and TRBJ2-7; D might be TRBD1 (6 bases). The CDR3 DNA sequence: TGTGCCAGCAGCTCCCCGGCCGGGACATCTACCTACGAGCAGTACTTC. Translating gives CASSSPAGTSTYEQYF.